This T cell receptor beta chain was found in a study of response to subunit inactivated influenza vaccine. General study findings and limits: Every seasonal influenza vaccination brings in few new T cells, the authors suggested.

With 3 bases removed from V and 4 bases from J, the gap between germline ends came to 12 bases. Looked up from germline, CDR1 is SEHNR and CDR2 is FQNEAQ (reference sequence). The length of the CDR3 is 14 residues. There are many counts of this clonotype. Its specificity is unknown. A single record per CDR3 protein comes from TCRdb applying MiXCR to the RT-PCR reads. The data show roughly 700,000 distinct CDR3 sequences, approximately 13% seen once. The origin of this receptor is a man in his fifties or sixties who received an inactivated influenza vaccine. The chain uses TRBV7-9 and TRBJ1-1, with no clear D. The source material was PBMCs from blood, sampled 14 to 15 days before vaccination. CDR3 protein: CASSLRGPPTEAFF. CDR3 sequence (DNA): TGTGCCAGCAGCTTGCGAGGCCCACCCACTGAAGCTTTCTTT.